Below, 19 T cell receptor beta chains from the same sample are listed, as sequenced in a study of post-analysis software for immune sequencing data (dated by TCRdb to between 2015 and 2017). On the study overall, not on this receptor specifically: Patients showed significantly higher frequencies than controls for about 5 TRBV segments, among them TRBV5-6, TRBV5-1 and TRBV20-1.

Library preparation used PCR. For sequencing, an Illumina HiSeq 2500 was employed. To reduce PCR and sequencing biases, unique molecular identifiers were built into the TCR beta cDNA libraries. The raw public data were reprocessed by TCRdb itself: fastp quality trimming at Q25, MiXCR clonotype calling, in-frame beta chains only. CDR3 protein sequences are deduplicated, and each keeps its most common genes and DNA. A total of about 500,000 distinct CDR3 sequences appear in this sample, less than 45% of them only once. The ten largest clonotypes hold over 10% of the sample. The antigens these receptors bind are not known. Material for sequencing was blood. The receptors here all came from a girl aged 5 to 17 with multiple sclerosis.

CDR3 nucleotide sequence: TGCAGTGCTAGTATATACAGCCTGGGGAAATCCTACGAGCAGTACTTC. As protein: CSASIYSLGKSYEQYF. The chain couples TRBV20-1 to TRBJ2-5, with D uncertain. The J call is doubtful: the DNA matches TRBJ2-7 better. Germline loops: CDR1 DFQATT, CDR2 SNEGSKA (reference sequence). The CDR3 loop spans 16 amino acids.

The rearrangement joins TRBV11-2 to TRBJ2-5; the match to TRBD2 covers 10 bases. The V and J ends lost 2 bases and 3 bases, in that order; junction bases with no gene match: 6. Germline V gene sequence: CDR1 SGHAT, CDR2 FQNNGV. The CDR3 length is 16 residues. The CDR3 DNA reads TGTGCCAGCAGCTTAAGGCGGCTAGCGGGAGAAGAGACCCAGTACTTC. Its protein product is CASSLRRLAGEETQYF.

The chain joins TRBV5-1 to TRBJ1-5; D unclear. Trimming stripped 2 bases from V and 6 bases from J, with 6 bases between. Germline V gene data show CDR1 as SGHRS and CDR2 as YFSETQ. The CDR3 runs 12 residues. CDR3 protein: CASSFEGQPQHF. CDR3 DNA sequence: TGCGCCAGCAGCTTCGAGGGTCAGCCCCAGCATTTT.

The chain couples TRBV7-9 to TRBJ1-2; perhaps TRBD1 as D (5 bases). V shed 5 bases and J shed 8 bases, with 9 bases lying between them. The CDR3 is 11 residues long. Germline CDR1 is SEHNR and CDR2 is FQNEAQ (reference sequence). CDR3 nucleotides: TGTGCCAGCAGCCCGCCAGGGGGCTACACCTTC. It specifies CASSPPGGYTF. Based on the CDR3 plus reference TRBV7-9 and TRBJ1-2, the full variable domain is DTGVSQNPRHKITKRGQNVTFRCDPISEHNRLYWYRQTLGQGPEFLTYFQNEAQLEKSRLLSDRFSAERPKGSFSTLEIQRTEQGDSAMYLCASSPPGGYTFGSGTRLTVV.

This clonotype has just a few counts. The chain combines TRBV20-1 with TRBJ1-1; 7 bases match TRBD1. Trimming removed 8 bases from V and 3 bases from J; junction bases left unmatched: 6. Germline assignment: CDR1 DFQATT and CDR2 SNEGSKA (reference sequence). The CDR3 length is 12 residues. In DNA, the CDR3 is TGCAGTAACAGGGGAAAGGACACTGAAGCTTTCTTT. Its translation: CSNRGKDTEAFF.

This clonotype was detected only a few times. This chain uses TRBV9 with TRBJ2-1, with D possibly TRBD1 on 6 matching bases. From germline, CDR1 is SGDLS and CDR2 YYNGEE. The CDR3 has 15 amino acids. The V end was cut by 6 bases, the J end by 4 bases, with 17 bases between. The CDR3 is CASTPTGTRYNEQFF. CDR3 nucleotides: TGTGCCAGCACCCCCACGGGGACAAGGTACAATGAGCAGTTCTTC. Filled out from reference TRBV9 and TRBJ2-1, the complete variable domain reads DSGVTQTPKHLITATGQRVTLRCSPRSGDLSVYWYQQSLDQGLQFLIQYYNGEERAKGNILERFSAQQFPDLHSELNLSSLELGDSALYFCASTPTGTRYNEQFFGPGTRLTVL.

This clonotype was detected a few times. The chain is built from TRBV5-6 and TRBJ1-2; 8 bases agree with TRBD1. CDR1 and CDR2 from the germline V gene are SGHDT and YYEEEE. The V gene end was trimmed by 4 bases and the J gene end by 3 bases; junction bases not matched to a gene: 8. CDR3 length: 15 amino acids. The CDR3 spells CASSTIPGQDYGYTF. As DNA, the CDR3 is TGTGCCAGCAGCACGATACCGGGACAGGACTATGGCTACACCTTC.

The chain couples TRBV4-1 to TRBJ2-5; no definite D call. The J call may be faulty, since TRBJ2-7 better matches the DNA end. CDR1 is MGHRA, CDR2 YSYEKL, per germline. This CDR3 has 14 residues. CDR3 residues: CASSQVPGLDEQYF. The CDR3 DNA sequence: TGCGCCAGCAGCCAAGTTCCGGGTTTGGACGAGCAGTACTTC.

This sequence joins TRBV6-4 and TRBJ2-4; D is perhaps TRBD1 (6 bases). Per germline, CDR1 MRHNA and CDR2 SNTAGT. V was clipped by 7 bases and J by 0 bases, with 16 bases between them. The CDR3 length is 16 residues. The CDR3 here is CASIEGGSLAKNIQYF. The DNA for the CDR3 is TGTGCCAGCATAGAAGGGGGATCTCTAGCCAAAAACATTCAGTACTTC.

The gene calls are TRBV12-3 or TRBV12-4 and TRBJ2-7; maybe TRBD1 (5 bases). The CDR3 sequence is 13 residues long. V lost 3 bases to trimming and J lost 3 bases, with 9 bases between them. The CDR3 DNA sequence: TGTGCCAGCAGTTTGACAGACCACTACGAGCAGTACTTC. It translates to CASSLTDHYEQYF.

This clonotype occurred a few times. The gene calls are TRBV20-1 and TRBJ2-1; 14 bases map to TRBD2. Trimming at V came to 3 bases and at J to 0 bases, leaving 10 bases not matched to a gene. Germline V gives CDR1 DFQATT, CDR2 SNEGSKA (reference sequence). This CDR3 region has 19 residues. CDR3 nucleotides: TGCAGTGCTAGTATTGAGGGACTAGCGGGAGTGATCTCCTACAATGAGCAGTTCTTC. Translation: CSASIEGLAGVISYNEQFF.

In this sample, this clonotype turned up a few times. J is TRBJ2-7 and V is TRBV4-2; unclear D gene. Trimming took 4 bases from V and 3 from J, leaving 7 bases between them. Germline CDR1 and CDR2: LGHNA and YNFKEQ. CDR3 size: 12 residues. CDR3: CASSPDDYEQYF. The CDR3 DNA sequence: TGTGCCAGCAGCCCCGACGACTACGAGCAGTACTTC.

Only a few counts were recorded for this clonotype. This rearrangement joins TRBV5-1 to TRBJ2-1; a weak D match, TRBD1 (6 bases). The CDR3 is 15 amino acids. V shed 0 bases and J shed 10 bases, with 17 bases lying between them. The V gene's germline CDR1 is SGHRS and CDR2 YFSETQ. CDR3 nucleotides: TGCGCCAGCAGCTTGGCCGTTGGGACAACTGAGGAGCAGTTCTTC. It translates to CASSLAVGTTEEQFF.

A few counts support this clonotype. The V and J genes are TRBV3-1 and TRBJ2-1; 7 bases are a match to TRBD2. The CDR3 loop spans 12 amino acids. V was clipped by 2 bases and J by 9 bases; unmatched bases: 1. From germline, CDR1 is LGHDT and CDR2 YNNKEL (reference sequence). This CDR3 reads CASSQSGIEQFF. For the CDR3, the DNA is TGTGCCAGCAGCCAAAGCGGGATTGAGCAGTTCTTC.

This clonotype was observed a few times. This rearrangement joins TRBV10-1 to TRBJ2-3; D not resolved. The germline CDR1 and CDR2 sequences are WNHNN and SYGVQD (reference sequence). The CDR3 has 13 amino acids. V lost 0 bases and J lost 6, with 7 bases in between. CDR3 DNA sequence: TGCGCCAGCAGTGAGTCCTTCGGCGATACGCAGTATTTT. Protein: CASSESFGDTQYF.

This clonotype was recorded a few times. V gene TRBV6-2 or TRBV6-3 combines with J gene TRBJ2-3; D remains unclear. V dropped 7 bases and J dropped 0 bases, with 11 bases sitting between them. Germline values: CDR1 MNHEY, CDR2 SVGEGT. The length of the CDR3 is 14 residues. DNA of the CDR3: TGTGCCAGCACAACCTCCCCTAGCACAGATACGCAGTATTTT. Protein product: CASTTSPSTDTQYF.

The CDR3 region has the DNA TGTGCCAGCAGCCAATCCTTGACAGGGGGTAAAGGCTACACCTTC. The encoded protein is CASSQSLTGGKGYTF. V is TRBV3-1 and J is TRBJ1-2; 9 nucleotides match TRBD1. The J segment lost 8 bases and the V segment lost 2 bases, leaving 9 bases of the junction unmatched. The CDR3 runs 15 residues. CDR1 is LGHDT, CDR2 YNNKEL, per germline (reference sequence).

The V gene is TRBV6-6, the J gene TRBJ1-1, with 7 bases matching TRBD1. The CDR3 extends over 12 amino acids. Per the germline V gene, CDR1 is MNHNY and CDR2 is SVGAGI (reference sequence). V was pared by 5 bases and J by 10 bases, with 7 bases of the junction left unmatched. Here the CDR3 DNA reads TGTGCCAGCAGTGCCACAGGGGTAACAGCTTTCTTT. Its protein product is CASSATGVTAFF.

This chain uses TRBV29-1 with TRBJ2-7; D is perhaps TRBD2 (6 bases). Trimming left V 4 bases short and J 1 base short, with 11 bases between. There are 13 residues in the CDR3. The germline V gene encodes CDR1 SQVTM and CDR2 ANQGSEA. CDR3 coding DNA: TGCAGCGTTGGGTCCGGGAGATCCTACGAGCAGTACTTC. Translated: CSVGSGRSYEQYF.